This paragraph reports one T cell receptor (beta chain). One entry per CDR3 protein results from TCRdb running MiXCR on the 5' RACE reads. This table has 550,000 to 750,000 distinct CDR3 sequences, less than 15% appearing once. The data are from a study of T cells after yellow fever vaccination. The CDR3 loop spans 15 amino acids. Germline CDR1 reads SGHRS; CDR2 reads YFSETQ. Deletions cut 4 bases from V and 0 bases from J, with 11 bases between. This receptor was taken from a man aged 30 to 39 who received the YFV17D yellow fever vaccine. Sequenced material: PBMCs, taken on the day of the yellow fever booster vaccination. The rearrangement links TRBV5-1 to TRBJ2-1, with D perhaps TRBD2 (5 bases). CDR3 protein: CASSLDGNSYNEQFF. The DNA for the CDR3 is TGCGCCAGCAGCCTGGACGGGAACTCCTACAATGAGCAGTTCTTC.